This is a list of T cell receptor beta chains from one sample in a study of control samples from healthy donors and cancer patients. Clones were read by immunoSEQ multiplex PCR, and TCRdb kept only the in-frame ones, dropping some. The table lists about 150,000 clones, approximately 88% of them singletons. Sequenced input: blood. The source of these receptors is a man aged 30-40 years in good health. Each CDR3 is given with its conserved first and last residue. Fields, in order: J gene, D gene, clone size, V gene, CDR3 protein, CDR3 DNA. The D gene is left open where the match is weak. Clone size is shown for a subset of rows, as once, few, many or a class of expanded clone.

>TRBJ2-1|TRBD1|NA|TRBV29-1
CSERQGDYNEQFF
TGCAGCGAAAGACAGGGCGACTACAATGAGCAGTTCTTC
>TRBJ1-2|TRBD1|NA|TRBV27
CASSIGGQAGHGYTF
TGTGCCAGCAGCATAGGGGGACAGGCCGGTCATGGCTACACCTTC
>TRBJ2-1|NA|few|TRBV25-1
CASSPRQASYNEQFF
TGTGCCAGCAGCCCACGGCAGGCCTCCTACAATGAGCAGTTCTTC
>TRBJ2-4|NA|few|TRBV12-5
CASGGGLGYIQYF
TGTGCTAGTGGTGGGGGTTTAGGTTACATTCAGTACTTC
>TRBJ2-7|NA|NA|TRBV12-3/TRBV12-4
CASSRVGNEQYF
TGTGCCAGCTCGAGGGTGGGGAACGAGCAGTACTTC
>TRBJ2-7|TRBD1|NA|TRBV19
CASSLTTGAIYEQYF
TGTGCCAGTAGTCTCACGACAGGGGCGATCTACGAGCAGTACTTC
>TRBJ2-2|NA|NA|TRBV6-6
CALRKGIGELFF
TGTGCCTTACGGAAGGGGATCGGGGAGCTGTTTTTT
>TRBJ2-5|NA|NA|TRBV7-2
CASSLARVYKQETQYF
TGTGCCAGCAGCTTAGCGCGTGTGTACAAACAAGAGACCCAGTACTTC
>TRBJ1-2|NA|NA|TRBV5-6
CASSLYTGGGYTF
TGTGCCAGCAGCTTGTATACAGGAGGGGGGTACACCTTC
>TRBJ1-4|NA|NA|TRBV25-1
CASSEPGPATNEKLFF
TGTGCCAGCAGTGAACCCGGACCAGCAACTAATGAAAAACTGTTTTTT
>TRBJ2-7|NA|few|TRBV18
CASSPLSGKKKDSYEQYF
TGTGCCAGCTCACCCCTGTCCGGGAAGAAAAAAGATTCCTACGAGCAGTACTTC
>TRBJ2-3|TRBD2|NA|TRBV6-5
CASGPGLATTDTQYF
TGTGCCAGCGGTCCGGGACTAGCGACCACAGATACGCAGTATTTT
>TRBJ2-5|TRBD1|NA|TRBV28
CASSLPGTGETQYF
TGTGCCAGCAGCCTCCCCGGGACAGGCGAGACCCAGTACTTC
>TRBJ2-3|NA|once|TRBV6-2/TRBV6-3
CASSYMGSTDTQYF
TGTGCCAGCAGTTACATGGGTAGCACAGATACGCAGTATTTT
>TRBJ2-1|TRBD1|NA|TRBV19
CASRKQGASYNEQFF
TGTGCCAGTAGGAAGCAGGGGGCTTCCTACAATGAGCAGTTCTTC
>TRBJ2-7|NA|NA|TRBV2
CASSDKSPRDGFYEQYF
TGTGCCAGCAGTGACAAGTCGCCCAGGGACGGGTTCTACGAGCAGTACTTC
>TRBJ2-2|TRBD2|NA|TRBV7-3
CASSLYPAGGPNTGELFF
TGTGCCAGCAGCTTATATCCAGCGGGAGGGCCGAATACCGGGGAGCTGTTTTTT
>TRBJ1-2|NA|once|TRBV3-1/TRBV3-2
CASSQDPWNYGYTF
TGTGCCAGCAGCCAAGATCCTTGGAACTATGGCTACACCTTC
>TRBJ1-5|NA|NA|TRBV6-6
CASSAGGNQPQHF
TGTGCCAGCAGTGCGGGGGGAAATCAGCCCCAGCATTTT
>TRBJ2-5|NA|NA|TRBV11-1
CASSTSRGETQYF
TGTGCCAGCAGCACCTCCAGGGGAGAGACCCAGTACTTC
>TRBJ1-6|TRBD1|NA|TRBV5-5
CASSFAGQGRNSPLHF
TGTGCCAGCAGCTTCGCGGGACAGGGGAGGAATTCACCCCTCCACTTT
>TRBJ1-3|NA|once|TRBV10-3
CAITGQNHSSGNTIYF
TGTGCCATCACTGGACAGAACCACAGCTCTGGAAACACCATATATTTT
>TRBJ1-3|NA|NA|TRBV7-9
CASSYQEFSGNTIYF
TGTGCCAGCAGCTATCAGGAGTTCTCTGGAAACACCATATATTTT
>TRBJ2-5|NA|NA|TRBV19
CASSMSPQETQYF
TGTGCCAGTAGTATGTCCCCTCAAGAGACCCAGTACTTC
>TRBJ1-2|TRBD1|once|TRBV10-3
CAISDRDRAGYTF
TGTGCCATCAGTGACCGGGACAGGGCTGGCTACACCTTC
>TRBJ2-7|NA|NA|TRBV4-1
CASSQRFAGYEQYF
TGCGCCAGCAGCCAACGATTTGCAGGGTACGAGCAGTACTTC
>TRBJ2-7|TRBD2|NA|TRBV6-5
CASSTQGLAGYEQYF
TGTGCCAGCAGTACTCAGGGACTAGCGGGCTACGAGCAGTACTTC
>TRBJ2-1|NA|NA|TRBV19
CASTQDLSSYNEQFF
TGTGCCAGTACTCAGGACTTGAGCTCCTACAATGAGCAGTTCTTC
>TRBJ2-3|TRBD2|NA|TRBV4-1
CASSQGLAGGLDTQYF
TGCGCCAGCAGCCAAGGACTAGCGGGGGGGCTGGATACGCAGTATTTT
>TRBJ2-5|NA|NA|TRBV5-5
CASSLPGQETQYF
TGTGCCAGCAGCTTGCCGGGACAAGAGACCCAGTACTTC
>TRBJ2-5|TRBD1|NA|TRBV4-3
CASSQDPGTGGETQYF
TGCGCCAGCAGCCAAGACCCCGGGACAGGGGGAGAGACCCAGTACTTC
>TRBJ2-1|TRBD1|NA|TRBV5-1
CASSLPGGNYNEQFF
TGCGCCAGCAGCCTGCCAGGGGGCAACTACAATGAGCAGTTCTTC
>TRBJ2-5|NA|NA|TRBV21-1
CASRVTGTGQETQYF
TGTGCCAGCAGGGTTACCGGGACAGGCCAAGAGACCCAGTACTTC
>TRBJ2-5|NA|once|TRBV11-3
CASSLLAREQETQYF
TGTGCCAGCAGCTTACTGGCCAGGGAGCAAGAGACCCAGTACTTC
>TRBJ1-1|NA|NA|TRBV11-3
CASRGENTEAFF
TGTGCCAGCAGAGGAGAGAACACTGAAGCTTTCTTT
>TRBJ2-2|NA|NA|TRBV7-6
CASSLTKRTGELFF
TGTGCCAGCAGCCTCACGAAGCGCACCGGGGAGCTGTTTTTT
>TRBJ2-7|NA|NA|TRBV12-3/TRBV12-4
CASSAGNYEQYF
TGTGCCAGCAGTGCCGGGAACTACGAGCAGTACTTC
>TRBJ1-2|TRBD1|NA|TRBV5-6
CASSPWTGGYGYTF
TGTGCCAGCAGCCCATGGACAGGGGGCTATGGCTACACCTTC
>TRBJ1-2|NA|NA|TRBV6-5
CASGWAYSGYTF
TGTGCCAGCGGATGGGCCTACTCTGGCTACACCTTC
>TRBJ1-5|NA|NA|TRBV6-6
CASTDTGFQPQHF
TGTGCCAGCACCGACACGGGTTTTCAGCCCCAGCATTTT
>TRBJ1-3|NA|NA|TRBV11-3
CASGPRNTIYF
TGTGCCAGCGGCCCGAGAAACACCATATATTTT
>TRBJ2-2|TRBD2|NA|TRBV9
CASSVGTSGRGNTGELFF
TGTGCCAGCAGCGTAGGGACTAGCGGGAGGGGGAACACCGGGGAGCTGTTTTTT
>TRBJ2-3|TRBD1|NA|TRBV9
CASSPAGSGGLLDTQYF
TGTGCCAGCAGCCCGGCTGGGTCAGGGGGCCTGTTAGATACGCAGTATTTT
>TRBJ2-5|NA|NA|TRBV4-1
CASSQKWEETQYF
TGCGCCAGCAGCCAAAAGTGGGAAGAGACCCAGTACTTC
>TRBJ1-5|NA|NA|TRBV6-1
CASSGRGGGFNNQPQHF
TGTGCCAGCAGTGGGAGGGGTGGGGGGTTTAATAATCAGCCCCAGCATTTT